This TCR beta chain comes out of a study of regulatory T cells in long-lasting Graves disease. In its sample, this clonotype was seen many times. iRepertoire HTBI primers and Arm-PCR of CDR3 regions built TCR beta libraries. TCRdb reanalysed the multiplex PCR reads using MiXCR and keeps one entry per CDR3 protein. The data hold a few hundred thousand distinct CDR3 sequences, with over 15% observed a single time. This CDR3 contains 14 residues. Germline V gene sequence: CDR1 LGHDT, CDR2 YNNKEL (reference sequence). Deletions cut 4 bases from V and 4 bases from J, with 14 bases between. Time point denoted: newly diagnosed GD, antithyroid drugs for less than 3 months. There was RNA extracted from PBMCs, and the TCR library was made from it. This same sample was also part of a study on T cells in Graves' hyperthyroidism and ophthalmopathy.

The sequences come from peripheral blood mononuclear cells (PBMCs), collected at new diagnosis, from a patient treated with antithyroid drugs. The chain couples TRBV3-1 to TRBJ2-7, with a possible D match to TRBD2 (7 bases). This sequence originates from a middle-aged man with Graves disease. The CDR3 region has the DNA TGTGCCAGCAGCCCCCCGGGGGGCGGATACGAGCAGTACTTC. This sequence encodes CASSPPGGGYEQYF.